The 19 T cell receptor beta chains below all came from one sample that was sequenced in a study of OX40 agonist ivuxolimab in advanced cancers. Assay used: immunoSEQ multiplex PCR; TCRdb lists only in-frame clones, some missing. This sample yields 90,000 to 150,000 clones, of which around 89% are seen a single time; around 0.55% belongs to the top ten. This specimen consisted of CD4+ or CD8+ T cells sorted from blood, obtained in a trial of the OX40 agonist ivuxolimab. The receptors come from an adult with an advanced solid tumor such as melanoma, head and neck, liver or kidney cancer.

Here the CDR3 reads CASSQDSSGLANEQFF. The CDR3 nucleotides read TGCGCCAGCAGCCAAGATTCGTCGGGACTAGCCAATGAGCAGTTCTTC. The chain has TRBV4-3 and TRBJ2-1, with 9 bases that match TRBD2. The CDR3 is made up of 16 amino acids. Germline V gene lookup returns CDR1 LGHNA and CDR2 YSLEER. Losses at the gene ends were 0 bases for V and 6 bases for J; bases not matched to a gene: 6.

The chain recombines TRBV5-5 with TRBJ2-3; D possibly corresponds to TRBD2 (6 bases). V lost 1 base and J lost 0, with 9 bases in between. Germline CDR1 is SGHKS and CDR2 is YYEKEE (reference sequence). The CDR3 loop spans 15 amino acids. DNA for the CDR3: TGTGCCAGCAGCTTGCTAGCGCAAAGCACAGATACGCAGTATTTT. The encoded protein is CASSLLAQSTDTQYF.

Regarding this clone: Germline is not matched at one junction end, which may reflect a read error. The chain recombines TRBV7-7 with TRBJ2-3; 10 nucleotides agree with TRBD1. Germline values: CDR1 SSHAT, CDR2 FNYEAQ (reference sequence). The CDR3 sequence is 13 residues long. CDR3 residues: CASSRDRGDTQYF. In DNA, the CDR3 is TGTGCTAGCAGCCGGGACAGGGGAGATACGCAGTATTTT.

The chain has TRBV19 and TRBJ2-6; no firm D call. V dropped 5 bases and J dropped 3 bases, with 8 bases sitting between them. The CDR3 spans 14 residues. Germline CDR1 is LNHDA and CDR2 is SQIVND (reference sequence). The CDR3 region has the DNA TGTGCCAGTAGTCTAAGGGTTGGGGCCAACGTCCTGACTTTC. This translates into CASSLRVGANVLTF.

This chain connects TRBV27 to TRBJ2-3; the D gene could be TRBD1 or TRBD2 (5 bases each). In germline, CDR1 is MNHEY, CDR2 SMNVEV (reference sequence). The V and J ends lost 5 bases and 1 base respectively, with 19 bases between them. This CDR3 is built from 17 residues. The CDR3 spells CASSTPGSVGGTDTQYF. The CDR3 bases are TGTGCCAGCAGTACCCCGGGTTCAGTGGGGGGCACAGATACGCAGTATTTT.

This chain uses TRBV6-6 with TRBJ2-7, with TRBD1 identical over 8 bases. Trimming removed 5 bases from V and 1 base from J; junction bases left unmatched: 1. Germline V CDR1 and CDR2: MNHNY, SVGAGI (reference sequence). The CDR3 totals 13 residues. CDR3 nucleotide sequence: TGTGCCAGCAGTCGGACAGGGTCCTACGAGCAGTACTTC. Translating it yields CASSRTGSYEQYF.

The chain combines TRBV18 with TRBJ1-5; the match to TRBD1 covers 7 bases. This CDR3 contains 14 residues. Germline lookup yields CDR1 KGHSH and CDR2 LQKENI. V shed 5 bases, J shed 5 bases, and the junction held 6 bases outside the gene matches. CDR3 residues: CASSWGGTDQPQHF. CDR3 nucleotide sequence: TGTGCCAGCTCATGGGGCGGGACAGATCAGCCCCAGCATTTT.

The table lists this clone with a count of one. The chain is built from TRBV7-3 and TRBJ2-5; D might be TRBD2 (5 bases). The germline V and J ends were trimmed by 1 base and 2 bases, with 8 bases remaining between them. The CDR3 sequence is 14 residues long. From germline, CDR1 is SGHTA and CDR2 FQGTGA. Here the CDR3 reads CASSLNRGQETQYF. DNA of the CDR3: TGTGCCAGCAGCTTAAACAGAGGGCAAGAGACCCAGTACTTC. The full variable domain, with the rest looked up from reference TRBV7-3 and TRBJ2-5, is GAGVSQTPSNKVTEKGKYVELRCDPISGHTALYWYRQSLGQGPEFLIYFQGTGAADDSGLPNDRFFAVRPEGSVSTLKIQRTERGDSAVYLCASSLNRGQETQYFGPGTRLLVL.

The chain carries TRBV19 and TRBJ2-1; D gene unclear. This CDR3 has 16 residues. CDR1 is LNHDA, CDR2 SQIVND, per germline (reference sequence). Trimming left V 4 bases short and J 2 bases short, with 15 bases between. As DNA, the CDR3 is TGTGCCAGTAGTAAGCAGAGTATACTAACCTACAATGAGCAGTTCTTC. Its protein product is CASSKQSILTYNEQFF.

The chain links TRBV6-5 to TRBJ1-3; no definite D call. The CDR3 length is 14 residues. Germline V gene lookup returns CDR1 MNHEY and CDR2 SVGAGI. The ends were cut back, 0 bases at V and 0 bases at J, with 3 bases in the middle. CDR3 residues: CASSYSVSGNTIYF. Here the CDR3 DNA reads TGTGCCAGCAGTTACTCAGTCTCTGGAAACACCATATATTTT.

The chain carries TRBV6-4 and TRBJ1-5, with 7 bases aligning to TRBD1. Trimming took 6 bases from V and 1 from J; bases not matched to a gene: 6. Germline loops: CDR1 MRHNA, CDR2 SNTAGT. The CDR3 contains 15 residues. The CDR3 here is CASSATGSSNQPQHF. The CDR3 DNA reads as TGTGCCAGCAGCGCGACAGGGTCGAGCAATCAGCCCCAGCATTTT.

The V gene is TRBV10-3, the J gene TRBJ1-2, with a weak D call TRBD1 (5 bases). Germline CDR1 reads ENHRY; CDR2 reads SYGVKD. The CDR3 extends over 11 amino acids. The V end lost 8 bases, the J end lost 14 bases, and 18 bases lay between the germline ends. CDR3 loop: CAISTAGRNTF. Written as DNA, the CDR3 is TGTGCCATCTCCACCGCAGGGCGGAATACCTTC.

J is TRBJ1-1 and V is TRBV28, with 8 bases fitting TRBD1. V lost 2 bases and J lost 13; bases outside the gene matches: 18. This CDR3 comprises 16 residues. Germline CDR1 reads MDHEN; CDR2 reads SYDVKM. The CDR3 DNA reads as TGTGCCAGCAGTTTAACCCCGTTACGACAGGGGTCTTCAGGTTTCTTT. Translation: CASSLTPLRQGSSGFF.

V gene TRBV5-1 combines with J gene TRBJ1-5; D is unclear. Trimming stripped 3 bases from V and 2 bases from J, with 12 bases between. There are 15 residues in the CDR3. Germline CDR1 and CDR2: SGHRS and YFSETQ. The CDR3 DNA follows: TGCGCCAGCAGCTCGGGCGGAGCGGGCAATCAGCCCCAGCATTTT. It codes for CASSSGGAGNQPQHF.

The chain couples TRBV6-5 to TRBJ1-1, with a possible D match to TRBD1 (6 bases). Per the germline V gene, CDR1 is MNHEY and CDR2 is SVGAGI. The CDR3 loop spans 14 amino acids. V was trimmed by 5 bases and J by 1 base, leaving 11 bases between them. CDR3 bases: TGTGCCAGCAGTACAGGGTGGGGGAACACTGAAGCTTTCTTT. The encoded protein is CASSTGWGNTEAFF.

J is TRBJ2-2 and V is TRBV5-8; unclear D gene. The length of the CDR3 is 11 residues. The germline V and J ends were trimmed by 5 bases and 4 bases, with 3 bases remaining between them. CDR1 and CDR2 from the germline V gene are SGHTS and YDEGEE. CDR3 sequence reads: CASRFTGELFF. DNA for the CDR3: TGTGCCAGCAGGTTCACCGGGGAGCTGTTTTTT.

This rearrangement joins TRBV7-2 to TRBJ1-5; weak D call: TRBD1 (5 bases). V shed 4 bases and J shed 3 bases, with 10 bases lying between them. The germline V gene encodes CDR1 SGHTA and CDR2 FQGNSA. The CDR3 totals 14 residues. Here the CDR3 DNA reads TGTGCCAGCAGCTCCCAGGGTTACAATCAGCCCCAGCATTTT. This translates into CASSSQGYNQPQHF.

The CDR3 sequence: CATKGQVYGYTF. The CDR3 DNA is TGTGCCACCAAGGGACAGGTCTATGGCTACACCTTC. The rearrangement links TRBV15 to TRBJ1-2; TRBD1 aligns across 8 bases. Germline CDR1 is LNHNV and CDR2 is YYDKDF (reference sequence). The length of the CDR3 is 12 residues. After removal of 7 bases from V and 4 bases from J, the junction contained 2 bases not matched to a gene.

This clone was found once. The V gene is TRBV12-5, the J gene TRBJ1-5; tentatively, D is TRBD1 (5 bases). Trimming took 0 bases from V and 0 from J, leaving 15 bases between them. CDR3 size: 18 residues. Germline V gives CDR1 LGHNT, CDR2 FRNRAP. The CDR3, as DNA: TGTGCTAGTGGTTTGGTCCCTACCCGACAGCCTAGCAATCAGCCCCAGCATTTT. As protein: CASGLVPTRQPSNQPQHF.